A single sample is the source of the 13 T cell receptor beta chains below, sequenced in a study of T cell responses to AZD1222 COVID-19 vaccine. Measured with immunoSEQ multiplex PCR; TCRdb has only the in-frame clones, and not every one. The data hold about 120,000 clones, with about 90% observed a single time. Sequenced material: peripheral blood, taken on day 0 of AZD1222 vaccination. The receptor set was obtained from an adult in good health.

The V and J genes are TRBV29-1 and TRBJ1-1; weak D call: TRBD1 (6 bases). The germline gives CDR1 SQVTM, CDR2 ANQGSEA. The CDR3 is made up of 14 amino acids. Trimming removed 6 bases from V and 5 bases from J, with 19 bases in between. DNA of the CDR3: TGCAGCGTCGGAGCCAGGGGTTTGGGAACTGAAGCTTTCTTT. It yields the protein CSVGARGLGTEAFF.

DNA of the CDR3: TGTGCCAGCAGTGACGGGACTAGCTACAATGAGCAGTTCTTC. Encoded protein: CASSDGTSYNEQFF. This chain links TRBV6-4 with TRBJ2-1, with TRBD2 matching 8 bases. Germline V CDR1 and CDR2: MRHNA, SNTAGT. V shed 2 bases and J 3 bases; nucleotides not matched to a gene: 0. The CDR3 extends over 14 amino acids.

The CDR3: CASSRNRVYDYGYTF. The CDR3 DNA follows: TGTGCCAGCAGTCGGAACAGGGTTTATGACTATGGCTACACCTTC. This chain connects TRBV27 to TRBJ1-2, with D tentatively TRBD1 (6 bases). This CDR3 comprises 15 residues. The germline V gene has CDR1 MNHEY and CDR2 SMNVEV (reference sequence). V lost 5 bases to trimming and J lost 3 bases, with 16 bases between them.

The V call is TRBV7-2, the J call TRBJ2-6; 8 bases are shared with TRBD2. The V and J ends lost 4 bases and 2 bases, in that order; junction bases with no gene match: 4. Germline CDR1 is SGHTA and CDR2 is FQGNSA. The CDR3 sequence is 16 residues long. The CDR3 region is CASSYTSGTGANVLTF. CDR3 nucleotide sequence: TGTGCCAGCAGCTACACTAGCGGTACTGGGGCCAACGTCCTGACTTTC.

This clone has ten or more counts. The chain combines TRBV11-2 with TRBJ1-2, with no clear D. CDR3 size: 13 residues. Between the trimmed V and J ends, which lost 5 bases and 2 bases, there was a span of 9 bases. Germline values: CDR1 SGHAT, CDR2 FQNNGV. The CDR3 sequence: CASSSDGNYGYTF. For the CDR3, the DNA is TGTGCCAGCAGCAGTGACGGGAACTATGGCTACACCTTC.

This chain connects TRBV10-3 to TRBJ1-1, with 12 bases that match TRBD1. The CDR3 contains 13 residues. Germline V gene data show CDR1 as ENHRY and CDR2 as SYGVKD. With 6 bases clipped from V and 11 bases from J, the junction kept 7 bases outside the gene matches. Here the CDR3 reads CAISTGQGASAFF. CDR3 in DNA: TGTGCCATCAGCACGGGACAGGGGGCGTCGGCTTTCTTT.

The chain combines TRBV6-2 or TRBV6-3 with TRBJ2-7, with TRBD1 as a possible D gene (6 bases). This CDR3 has 15 amino acids. The V gene's germline CDR1 is MNHEY and CDR2 SVGEGT. V lost 2 bases to trimming and J lost 4 bases, with 15 bases between them. The CDR3 DNA follows: TGTGCCAGCAGTTACCCCGACAGGACCATGTACGAGCAGTACGTC. Translated: CASSYPDRTMYEQYV.

The V call is TRBV12-5, the J call TRBJ2-1; a weak D match, TRBD2 (6 bases). Trimming left V 6 bases short and J 0 bases short, with 9 bases between. Germline V gives CDR1 LGHNT, CDR2 FRNRAP. The CDR3 spans 14 residues. The CDR3 coding sequence is TGTGCTAGTGGACGGGGGAGCTCCTACAATGAGCAGTTCTTC. Amino acids: CASGRGSSYNEQFF.

This clone was detected only once. V usage is TRBV7-9 and J usage is TRBJ1-1; TRBD1 is a possible D gene (5 bases). This CDR3 region has 15 residues. CDR1 SEHNR and CDR2 FQNEAQ come from the germline V gene (reference sequence). Trimming stripped 0 bases from V and 3 bases from J, with 11 bases between. CDR3 loop: CASSLAAGSYTEAFF. The CDR3 DNA follows: TGTGCCAGCAGCTTAGCGGCAGGGAGCTACACTGAAGCTTTCTTT. The whole variable domain, filled in from reference TRBV7-9 and TRBJ1-1, reads DTGVSQNPRHKITKRGQNVTFRCDPISEHNRLYWYRQTLGQGPEFLTYFQNEAQLEKSRLLSDRFSAERPKGSFSTLEIQRTEQGDSAMYLCASSLAAGSYTEAFFGQGTRLTVV.

This chain uses TRBV5-1 with TRBJ1-4; 7 bases fit TRBD1. This CDR3 is 15 amino acids long. Germline loops: CDR1 SGHRS, CDR2 YFSETQ. V trimming: 1 base; J trimming: 8 bases; junction bases outside the gene matches: 8. The CDR3 DNA sequence: TGCGCCAGCAGCTTGAGGCCAGGGGGACGAGAAAAACTGTTTTTT. Translation gives CASSLRPGGREKLFF. Supplemented by reference TRBV5-1 and TRBJ1-4, the full variable domain reads KAGVTQTPRYLIKTRGQQVTLSCSPISGHRSVSWYQQTPGQGLQFLFEYFSETQRNKGNFPGRFSGRQFSNSRSEMNVSTLELGDSALYLCASSLRPGGREKLFFGSGTQLSVL.

The chain has TRBV2 and TRBJ2-1; 10 bases map to TRBD2. Per germline, CDR1 SNHLY and CDR2 FYNNEI. The trim removed 6 bases at V and 5 bases at J, leaving 4 bases unmatched. CDR3 length equals 14 residues. CDR3 in DNA: TGTGCCAGCAGACGCGGACTAGCGGACAATGAGCAGTTCTTC. Translation: CASRRGLADNEQFF.

The chain combines TRBV5-5 with TRBJ2-1, with D uncertain. Germline-derived CDR1 and CDR2 are SGHKS and YYEKEE (reference sequence). The length of the CDR3 is 13 residues. V lost 4 bases and J lost 1, with 6 bases in between. Here the CDR3 DNA reads TGTGCCAGCAGCCTAAAATCCTACAATGAGCAGTTCTTC. The encoded protein is CASSLKSYNEQFF.

The V call is TRBV3-1 (or the pseudogene TRBV3-2), the J call TRBJ2-2; D is undetermined. CDR1 is LGHDT and CDR2 is YNNKEL in the germline V gene (reference sequence). The germline V and J ends were trimmed by 4 bases and 7 bases, with 10 bases remaining between them. There are 13 residues in the CDR3. The CDR3 spells CASSRSLSGELFF. The CDR3 region has the DNA TGTGCCAGCAGCCGATCACTTAGCGGGGAGCTGTTTTTT.